This is a list of T cell receptor beta chains from one sample in a study of T cell repertoires in cytomegalovirus infection. In TCRdb, the reads were re-called with MiXCR into one record per CDR3 protein. The repertoire holds some 600,000 distinct CDR3 sequences, about 24% seen once, with less than 9.5% in the top ten. The sequencing sample was made of CD8+ T cells from PBMCs. Receptor source: a human donor in good health (CMV status not recorded). Some clones in this sample may be carry-over from other donors' samples. Each CDR3 is given with its conserved first and last residue. D genes are given only for firm matches. Some rows have no size entry. The others give once, few or many, or a class for an expanded clone.

D gene,J gene,V gene,CDR3 length,clone size,CDR3 DNA,CDR3 protein
TRBD2,TRBJ2-2,TRBV7-8,17,many,TGTGCCAGCAGCTACCCAACTAGCGGGGTTAACACCGGGGAGCTGTTTTTT,CASSYPTSGVNTGELFF
TRBD1,TRBJ1-6,TRBV7-3,16,few,TGTGCCAGCAGCCCGACCCCGGACAGGGGAAGATCACCCCTCCACTTT,CASSPTPDRGRSPLHF
-,TRBJ2-5,TRBV7-7,14,few,TGTGCTAGCAGCTTGCACGGGATAGGAGAGACCCAGTACTTC,CASSLHGIGETQYF
-,TRBJ1-1,TRBV19,15,-,TGTGCCAGTAGTATATCGCCACAGCTCCACCTTGAAGCTTTCTTT,CASSISPQLHLEAFF
TRBD1,TRBJ2-1,TRBV7-6,15,many,TGTGCCAGCAGCCCCGGACAGGCCAGCTACAATGAGCAGTTCTTC,CASSPGQASYNEQFF
-,TRBJ2-5,TRBV29-1,13,many,TGCAGCGTTGGAGGGGGGGTCCAAGAGACCCAGTACTTC,CSVGGGVQETQYF
-,TRBJ2-5,TRBV20-1,17,few,TGCAGTGCTAGAGAGGTTTCGGGGGCGCGGTACCAAGAGACCCAGTACTTC,CSAREVSGARYQETQYF
-,TRBJ2-3,TRBV6-5,15,-,TGTGCCAGCAGTTATGGATCGGGTGACACAGATACGCAGTATTTT,CASSYGSGDTDTQYF
-,TRBJ1-1,TRBV7-6,15,many,TGTGCCAGCAGTTTTAATGACGCCATGGGCACTGAAGCTTTCTTT,CASSFNDAMGTEAFF
-,TRBJ1-4,TRBV6-6,14,few,TGTGCCAGCAGCTATTCAGGGCCGGATGAAAAACTGTTTTTT,CASSYSGPDEKLFF
-,TRBJ1-2,TRBV29-1,14,few,TGCAGCGTTCATACCCGGGACCCTCTGTATGGCTACACCTTC,CSVHTRDPLYGYTF
-,TRBJ2-2,TRBV4-3,19,many,TGCGCCAGCAGCCAAGAAAGTACTTACGCCAGGAGTCACACCGGGGAGCTGTTTTTT,CASSQESTYARSHTGELFF
-,TRBJ1-1,TRBV6-2/TRBV6-3,13,many,TGTCGGTCTTCCTGGGGGCTGAACACTGAAGCTTTCTTT,CRSSWGLNTEAFF
TRBD1,TRBJ1-2,TRBV28,15,many,TGTGCCAGCAGCCGCGGGGACAGGGGAATTTGGGGCTACACCTTC,CASSRGDRGIWGYTF
TRBD1,TRBJ1-1,TRBV12-3/TRBV12-4,14,-,TGTGCCAGCAGGGAAGGACAGGGAGACACTGAAGCTTTCTTT,CASREGQGDTEAFF
TRBD2,TRBJ2-5,TRBV14,18,-,TGTGCCAGCAGCCAAGATATGAGGAGCGGGGGAAACCAAGAGACCCAGTACTTC,CASSQDMRSGGNQETQYF
TRBD1,TRBJ2-1,TRBV2,16,-,TGTGCCAGCAGCGTTCGAGGGCAGGGGGCCGGTAATGAGCAGTTCTTC,CASSVRGQGAGNEQFF
-,TRBJ1-1,TRBV2,8,-,TGTGCCAGCAATGTCGCTTTCTTT,CASNVAFF
-,TRBJ2-2,TRBV20-1,13,few,TGCAGTGTAGAGGGATCGAACACCGGGGAGCTGTTTTTT,CSVEGSNTGELFF
TRBD1,TRBJ1-4,TRBV12-3/TRBV12-4,14,few,TGTGCCAGCAGCTCGGGACAGCGAGTTGAAAAACTGTTTTTT,CASSSGQRVEKLFF
-,TRBJ1-2,TRBV29-1,13,few,TGCAGCGTTGAAGGGATATCCAACTATGGCTACACCTTC,CSVEGISNYGYTF
TRBD1,TRBJ1-5,TRBV12-5,16,-,TGTGCTAGTGGACTCACAGGGGAATATAGCAATCAGCCCCAGCATTTT,CASGLTGEYSNQPQHF
-,TRBJ2-1,TRBV27,15,few,TGTGCCACAACGAACAGGGGAGGATTTGGAAATGAGCAGTTCTTC,CATTNRGGFGNEQFF
TRBD1,TRBJ2-2,TRBV9,14,-,TGTGCCAGCAGCGAAGACAGGGTGGCCGGGGAGCTGTTTTTT,CASSEDRVAGELFF
-,TRBJ1-4,TRBV12-3/TRBV12-4,14,-,TGTGCCAGCAGTCGTAGACCTCCCGATGAAAAACTGTTTTTT,CASSRRPPDEKLFF
-,TRBJ1-1,TRBV19,17,-,TGTGCCAGTACCTTCGGCAGGAGGGGATTTATGAACACTGAAGCTTTCTTT,CASTFGRRGFMNTEAFF
TRBD1,TRBJ2-3,TRBV7-9,15,-,TGTGCCAGCAGCTTTACGAGGACAGGGTTGGATACGCAGTATTTT,CASSFTRTGLDTQYF